The 11 T cell receptor beta chains presented below share a single source sample, sequenced in a study of tumor T cells in aggressive B-cell lymphoma. Profiled with immunoSEQ multiplex PCR; TCRdb holds only in-frame clones, not every one. The sample includes approximately 3,000 clones, roughly 85% seen only once; the top ten take less than 4.5%. The sequenced material came from tumor tissue. The receptors here all came from an adult with diffuse large B cell lymphoma.

The V call is TRBV15, the J call TRBJ1-2; tentatively, D is TRBD1 (6 bases). Germline CDR1 reads LNHNV; CDR2 reads YYDKDF (reference sequence). CDR3 length equals 12 residues. Between the trimmed V and J ends, which lost 7 bases and 7 bases, there was a span of 13 bases. The CDR3: CATIEQGGGYTF. DNA for the CDR3: TGTGCCACCATTGAACAGGGTGGTGGCTACACCTTC.

The chain recombines TRBV20-1 with TRBJ1-2; tentative D call: TRBD1 (6 bases). Deletions cut 3 bases from V and 8 bases from J, with 10 bases between. Germline loops: CDR1 DFQATT, CDR2 SNEGSKA (reference sequence). The CDR3 runs to 11 residues. CDR3 DNA sequence: TGCAGTGCTAGGCCAGGGGCCGGCTACACCTTC. Protein product: CSARPGAGYTF.

The chain carries TRBV1 and TRBJ2-3; the table's TRBD2 call for D was not verified on the DNA. TRBV1 is a pseudogene locus. This CDR3 region has 19 residues. CDR3 DNA sequence: TGCACCAGCAGCCAACCCGGGACTAGCGGGGAGGGACCCACAGATACGCAGTATTTT. Protein: CTSSQPGTSGEGPTDTQYF.

This rearrangement joins TRBV7-8 to TRBJ2-7; D call uncertain. Trimming pared 0 bases from V and 0 bases from J, leaving 6 bases between. Looked up from germline, CDR1 is SGHVS and CDR2 is FQNEAQ. The CDR3 runs 14 residues. The CDR3 sequence: CASSLASDSYEQYF. The CDR3 DNA is TGTGCCAGCAGCTTAGCCTCAGACTCCTACGAGCAGTACTTC.

V is TRBV5-1 and J is TRBJ1-6, with 9 nucleotides matching TRBD1. V was pared by 2 bases and J by 7 bases, with 1 base of the junction left unmatched. CDR1 is SGHRS and CDR2 is YFSETQ in the germline V gene. The CDR3 totals 14 residues. In nucleotides, the CDR3 is TGCGCCAGCAGCTTAGACAGGGGGAATTCACCCCTCCACTTT. It specifies CASSLDRGNSPLHF.

The chain combines TRBV5-4 with TRBJ2-7, with 7 bases matching TRBD2. Germline V gene lookup returns CDR1 SGHNT and CDR2 YYREEE (reference sequence). V shed 1 base and J 3 bases; nucleotides not matched to a gene: 4. The CDR3 length is 14 residues. CDR3 amino acids: CASSLLGGGYEQYF. CDR3 coding DNA: TGTGCCAGCAGCTTGTTGGGGGGGGGCTACGAGCAGTACTTC. Full variable domain (rest looked up from reference TRBV5-4 and TRBJ2-7): ETGVTQSPTHLIKTRGQQVTLRCSSQSGHNTVSWYQQALGQGPQFIFQYYREEENGRGNFPPRFSGLQFPNYSSELNVNALELDDSALYLCASSLLGGGYEQYFGPGTRLTVT.

V and J are TRBV6-1 and TRBJ1-1, with D tentatively TRBD1 (6 bases). V was shortened by 5 bases and J by 2 bases, with 15 bases between the two germline ends. The CDR3 totals 15 residues. Germline V gene data show CDR1 as MNHNS and CDR2 as SASEGT. In nucleotides, the CDR3 is TGTGCCAGCAGTAGACCCCCGACAGGTAACACTGAAGCTTTCTTT. Protein sequence: CASSRPPTGNTEAFF.

V gene TRBV30 combines with J gene TRBJ2-2; TRBD1 is a possible D gene (6 bases). Looked up from germline, CDR1 is GTSNPN and CDR2 is SVGIG (reference sequence). This CDR3 has 16 residues. Between the trimmed V and J ends, which lost 0 bases and 7 bases, there was a span of 18 bases. For the CDR3, the DNA is TGTGCCTGGAGTGTACGATGGCAGGGGTTGAACGGGGAGCTGTTTTTT. Translating gives CAWSVRWQGLNGELFF. Complete variable domain (other parts from reference TRBV30 and TRBJ2-2): SQTIHQWPATLVQPVGSPLSLECTVEGTSNPNLYWYRQAAGRGLQLLFYSVGIGQISSEVPQNLSASRPQDRQFILSSKKLLLSDSGFYLCAWSVRWQGLNGELFFGEGSRLTVL.

This chain joins TRBV7-7 and TRBJ1-4; the D is unclear. CDR3 length: 13 residues. Germline CDR1 and CDR2: SSHAT and FNYEAQ (reference sequence). V lost 1 base to trimming and J lost 7 bases, with 7 bases between them. The CDR3 sequence is CASSLGASEKLFF. The CDR3 DNA sequence: TGTGCCAGCAGCTTAGGTGCGAGTGAAAAACTGTTTTTT. Full variable domain (missing parts from reference TRBV7-7 and TRBJ1-4): GAGVSQSPRYKVTKRGQDVTLRCDPISSHATLYWYQQALGQGPEFLTYFNYEAQPDKSGLPSDRFSAERPEGSISTLTIQRTEQRDSAMYRCASSLGASEKLFFGSGTQLSVL.

CDR3 DNA sequence: TGTGCCAGCGGGACCTCCGGGACTACGAACTATGGCTACACCTTC. Translating gives CASGTSGTTNYGYTF. The rearrangement uses TRBV27 and TRBJ1-2; D may be TRBD1 (5 bases). Germline-derived CDR1 and CDR2 are MNHEY and SMNVEV (reference sequence). V lost 8 bases and J lost 2, with 18 bases in between. The CDR3 has 15 amino acids.

This chain joins TRBV10-2 and TRBJ1-4; D ambiguous. The CDR3 length is 11 residues. Trimming cost V 7 bases and J 8 bases, with 8 bases left between them. Looked up from germline, CDR1 is WSHSY and CDR2 is SAAADI. The CDR3 DNA follows: TGCGCCAGCACCCCGGGGGAAAAACTGTTTTTT. It codes for CASTPGEKLFF.